The 20 T cell receptor beta chains listed next were all sequenced from one sample in a study of cytomegalovirus exposure and HLA in healthy donors. PCR amplification relied on 60 Vbeta primers (plus 13 Jbeta primers). Profiling relied on immunoSEQ multiplex PCR, and the TCRdb table lists in-frame clones only, not all of them. The data contain tens of thousands of clones, about 70% of them singletons. Sequenced: PBMCs. All receptors derive from a middle-aged man in good health and CMV-seropositive.

This clone is a singleton in its sample. The CDR3 DNA reads TGTGCCAGCAGCGTAGGAACTTTGAACACTGAAGCTTTCTTT. It is translated as CASSVGTLNTEAFF. The genes are TRBV9 and TRBJ1-1, with D unclear. This CDR3 is 14 amino acids long. Germline V gene lookup returns CDR1 SGDLS and CDR2 YYNGEE. V dropped 0 bases and J dropped 0 bases, with 6 bases sitting between them.

The rearrangement uses TRBV29-1 and TRBJ2-3; D call uncertain. The germline V and J ends were trimmed by 3 bases and 2 bases, with 6 bases remaining between them. Germline V gives CDR1 SQVTM, CDR2 ANQGSEA. The CDR3 sequence is 12 residues long. In DNA, the CDR3 is TGCAGCGTTGAGTTCTCCACAGATACGCAGTATTTT. Its protein is CSVEFSTDTQYF.

V is TRBV5-6 and J is TRBJ2-2; D gene ambiguous. Between the trimmed V and J ends, which lost 0 bases and 2 bases, there was a span of 8 bases. The CDR3 loop spans 15 amino acids. CDR1 and CDR2 (germline): SGHDT, YYEEEE. CDR3 coding DNA: TGTGCCAGCAGCTTGGCAGGCCCAAACACCGGGGAGCTGTTTTTT. It specifies CASSLAGPNTGELFF. The full variable domain, rest sourced from reference TRBV5-6 and TRBJ2-2, is DAGVTQSPTHLIKTRGQQVTLRCSPKSGHDTVSWYQQALGQGPQFIFQYYEEEERQRGNFPDRFSGHQFPNYSSELNVNALLLGDSALYLCASSLAGPNTGELFFGEGSRLTVL.

The rearrangement links TRBV11-2 to TRBJ1-1; possible D gene TRBD1, 6 bases. In germline, CDR1 is SGHAT, CDR2 FQNNGV. The CDR3 is made up of 18 amino acids. V lost 2 bases, J lost 5 bases, and 24 bases lay in between. CDR3 sequence reads: CASSLNRGGREKGTEAFF. CDR3 DNA: TGTGCCAGCAGCTTAAATAGAGGGGGACGGGAAAAAGGGACTGAAGCTTTCTTT.

V gene TRBV5-1 combines with J gene TRBJ1-4; D remains ambiguous. Germline assignment: CDR1 SGHRS and CDR2 YFSETQ. The CDR3 is made up of 16 amino acids. The ends were cut back, 5 bases at V and 8 bases at J, with 22 bases in the middle. This chain's CDR3 is CASRVVESGSYEKLFF. The CDR3 DNA is TGCGCCAGCAGAGTGGTGGAGAGTGGCTCTTACGAAAAACTGTTTTTT.

CDR3 in amino acids: CASSQLFGTGGQYEQYF. CDR3 DNA sequence: TGCGCCAGCAGCCAACTATTCGGGACAGGGGGCCAGTACGAGCAGTACTTC. The chain couples TRBV4-1 to TRBJ2-7; 12 bases line up with TRBD1. Germline V lookup: CDR1 MGHRA, CDR2 YSYEKL. The J segment lost 4 bases and the V segment lost 2 bases, leaving 9 bases of the junction unmatched. The CDR3 runs to 17 residues.

The CDR3 reads CASSYSNRGYNEQFF. The CDR3 region has the DNA TGTGCCAGCAGTTACTCGAACCGGGGATACAATGAGCAGTTCTTC. The rearrangement links TRBV6-6 to TRBJ2-1, with D possibly matching TRBD2 (5 bases). CDR1 is MNHNY and CDR2 is SVGAGI in the germline V gene (reference sequence). The V end was cut by 0 bases, the J end by 4 bases, with 10 bases between. The CDR3 length is 15 residues.

The chain links TRBV23-1 to TRBJ1-1; D remains unclear. TRBV23-1 is recorded as an ORF, its role being uncertain. V was clipped by 0 bases and J by 1 base, with 12 bases between them. This CDR3 is 16 amino acids long. The CDR3, as DNA: TGCGCCAGCAGTCAATCGGGTGCAGGTGGGAACACTGAAGCTTTCTTT. Protein sequence: CASSQSGAGGNTEAFF.

J is TRBJ2-3 and V is TRBV7-3, with 9 bases fitting TRBD2. The CDR3 consists of 17 residues. CDR1 SGHTA and CDR2 FQGTGA come from the germline V gene. V dropped 0 bases and J dropped 0; count of bases not matched to a gene: 4. CDR3: CASSLTGLAGSTDTQYF. The DNA for the CDR3 is TGTGCCAGCAGCTTAACCGGGCTAGCGGGAAGCACAGATACGCAGTATTTT. Full variable domain (missing parts from reference TRBV7-3 and TRBJ2-3): GAGVSQTPSNKVTEKGKYVELRCDPISGHTALYWYRQSLGQGPEFLIYFQGTGAADDSGLPNDRFFAVRPEGSVSTLKIQRTERGDSAVYLCASSLTGLAGSTDTQYFGPGTRLTVL.

V and J are TRBV7-2 and TRBJ1-2; TRBD1 might be the D (5 bases). The CDR3 extends over 13 amino acids. V was shortened by 5 bases and J by 8 bases, with 15 bases between the two germline ends. In germline, CDR1 is SGHTA, CDR2 FQGNSA. The CDR3 DNA reads TGTGCCAGCAGCCCAGGGATGGATTGGGGCTACACCTTC. Its protein product is CASSPGMDWGYTF.

J is TRBJ1-2 and V is TRBV7-2; 8 positions match TRBD1. This CDR3 region has 13 residues. CDR1 is SGHTA, CDR2 FQGNSA, per germline. Trimming took 5 bases from V and 1 from J; bases not matched to a gene: 0. CDR3 sequence (DNA): TGTGCCAGCAGCGGACAGGGTAACTATGGCTACACCTTC. Protein sequence: CASSGQGNYGYTF.

V usage is TRBV4-1 and J usage is TRBJ2-2, with 12 bases that match TRBD1. Germline CDR1 and CDR2: MGHRA and YSYEKL. This CDR3 region has 16 residues. V shed 2 bases, J shed 6 bases, and the junction held 4 bases outside the gene matches. The CDR3 sequence: CASSQQGQGAPGELFF. The CDR3, as DNA: TGCGCCAGCAGCCAACAGGGACAGGGGGCCCCCGGGGAGCTGTTTTTT.

The rearrangement links TRBV11-1 to TRBJ1-1; D remains ambiguous. The CDR3 covers 16 residues. Per the germline V gene, CDR1 is SGHAT and CDR2 is FQDESV (reference sequence). The germline V and J ends were trimmed by 1 base and 4 bases, with 16 bases remaining between them. The CDR3 sequence: CASSLGRAFGGTEAFF. The CDR3 bases are TGTGCCAGCAGCTTAGGGAGGGCATTTGGCGGCACTGAAGCTTTCTTT.

The chain carries TRBV6-5 and TRBJ2-7; 7 nucleotides line up with TRBD1. This CDR3 region has 15 residues. Germline values: CDR1 MNHEY, CDR2 SVGAGI. J was trimmed by 3 bases and V by 4 bases; bases with no gene match: 9. The CDR3 region is CASSLTGTALYEQYF. As DNA, the CDR3 is TGTGCCAGCAGTTTAACCGGGACAGCGCTCTACGAGCAGTACTTC.

This clone was seen a few times. This chain links TRBV2 with TRBJ2-6; 8 nucleotides line up with TRBD1. Losses at the gene ends were 6 bases for V and 2 bases for J; bases not matched to a gene: 9. Germline assignment: CDR1 SNHLY and CDR2 FYNNEI. There are 17 residues in the CDR3. CDR3 residues: CASRPGQAVPGANVLTF. The CDR3 region has the DNA TGTGCCAGCAGACCGGGACAGGCTGTCCCTGGGGCCAACGTCCTGACTTTC.

The chain combines TRBV7-8 with TRBJ1-1; 7 bases are a match to TRBD1. Germline V gene data show CDR1 as SGHVS and CDR2 as FQNEAQ. This CDR3 is built from 14 residues. V dropped 2 bases and J dropped 7; count of bases not matched to a gene: 7. For the CDR3, the DNA is TGTGCCAGCAGCTTAAGGACAGGAATATATGAAGCTTTCTTT. It encodes CASSLRTGIYEAFF.

This clone was observed a handful of times. The chain recombines TRBV6-5 with TRBJ1-5; D perhaps matches TRBD1 (6 bases). Trimming took off 6 bases at V and 5 bases at J, with 14 bases between the two ends. In germline, CDR1 is MNHEY, CDR2 SVGAGI. This CDR3 region has 14 residues. This CDR3 reads CASSPNHRDQPQHF. The CDR3 DNA follows: TGTGCCAGCAGCCCCAACCACAGGGATCAGCCCCAGCATTTT.

The chain employs TRBV10-3 and TRBJ2-6, with D tentatively TRBD1 (7 bases). Looked up from germline, CDR1 is ENHRY and CDR2 is SYGVKD. The CDR3 length is 19 residues. V shed 6 bases and J shed 0 bases, with 21 bases lying between them. This CDR3 reads CAIRWGAGGLNSGANVLTF. As DNA, the CDR3 is TGTGCCATCAGATGGGGGGCAGGGGGGCTGAACTCTGGGGCCAACGTCCTGACTTTC.

The genes are TRBV4-2 and TRBJ2-3; 9 nucleotides match TRBD2. In germline, CDR1 is LGHNA, CDR2 YNFKEQ. Trimming cost V 0 bases and J 0 bases; bases outside gene matches: 7. The CDR3 extends over 18 amino acids. In nucleotides, the CDR3 is TGTGCCAGCAGCCAAGAAGGGGCGGGGGGGCTTAGCACAGATACGCAGTATTTT. This gives the protein CASSQEGAGGLSTDTQYF.

The rearrangement links TRBV7-9 to TRBJ1-3; no firm D call. The V end lost 4 bases, the J end lost 4 bases, and 11 bases lay between the germline ends. The germline V gene has CDR1 SEHNR and CDR2 FQNEAQ (reference sequence). The CDR3 has 14 amino acids. The CDR3 DNA is TGTGCCAGCAGCTCATTTGGAGACGGAAACACCATATATTTT. As protein: CASSSFGDGNTIYF. Variable domain in full (rest from reference TRBV7-9 and TRBJ1-3): DTGVSQNPRHKITKRGQNVTFRCDPISEHNRLYWYRQTLGQGPEFLTYFQNEAQLEKSRLLSDRFSAERPKGSFSTLEIQRTEQGDSAMYLCASSSFGDGNTIYFGEGSWLTVV.